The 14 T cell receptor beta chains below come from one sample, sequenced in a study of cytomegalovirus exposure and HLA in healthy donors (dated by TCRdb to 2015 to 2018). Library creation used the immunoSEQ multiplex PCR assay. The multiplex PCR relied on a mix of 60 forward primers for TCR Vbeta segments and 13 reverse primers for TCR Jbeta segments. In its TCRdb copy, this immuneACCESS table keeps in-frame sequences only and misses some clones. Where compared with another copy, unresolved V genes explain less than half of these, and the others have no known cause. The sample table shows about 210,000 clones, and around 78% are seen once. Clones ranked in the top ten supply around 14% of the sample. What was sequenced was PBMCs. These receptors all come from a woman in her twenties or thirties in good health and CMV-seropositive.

Written as DNA, the CDR3 is TGTGCCAGCAGAGAACTCAACAGGGAGGAGACCCAGTACTTC. It yields the protein CASRELNREETQYF. The V and J genes are TRBV5-4 and TRBJ2-5, with a tentative D call TRBD1 (6 bases). CDR3 size: 14 residues. The germline CDR1 and CDR2 sequences are SGHNT and YYREEE (reference sequence). Trimming shortened V by 5 bases and J by 5 bases, and 16 bases separated the two germline ends.

The CDR3 sequence: CASSPGGRRPLEAFF. In DNA form, the CDR3 reads TGTGCCAGCAGCCCCGGGGGGAGGCGGCCCCTAGAAGCTTTCTTT. This sequence joins TRBV9 and TRBJ1-1; D perhaps matches TRBD1 (5 bases). The CDR3 length is 15 residues. V was trimmed by 4 bases and J by 8 bases, leaving 21 bases between them. CDR1 SGDLS and CDR2 YYNGEE come from the germline V gene.

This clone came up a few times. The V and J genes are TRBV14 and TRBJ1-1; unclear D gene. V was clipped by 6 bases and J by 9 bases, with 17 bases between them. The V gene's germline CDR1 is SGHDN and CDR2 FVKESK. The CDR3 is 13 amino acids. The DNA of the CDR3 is TGTGCCAGCAGTCCAGGAGGAACACTGAAAGCTTTCTTT. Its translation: CASSPGGTLKAFF. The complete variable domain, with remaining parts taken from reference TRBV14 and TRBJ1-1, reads EAGVTQFPSHSVIEKGQTVTLRCDPISGHDNLYWYRRVMGKEIKFLLHFVKESKQDESGMPNNRFLAERTGGTYSTLKVQPAELEDSGVYFCASSPGGTLKAFFGQGTRLTVV.

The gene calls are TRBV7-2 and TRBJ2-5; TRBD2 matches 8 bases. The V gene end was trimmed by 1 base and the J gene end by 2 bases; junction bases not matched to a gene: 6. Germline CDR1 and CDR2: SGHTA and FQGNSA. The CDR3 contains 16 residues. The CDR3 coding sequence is TGTGCCAGCAGCTTAGTATGGACTAGCCCTCAAGAGACCCAGTACTTC. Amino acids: CASSLVWTSPQETQYF.

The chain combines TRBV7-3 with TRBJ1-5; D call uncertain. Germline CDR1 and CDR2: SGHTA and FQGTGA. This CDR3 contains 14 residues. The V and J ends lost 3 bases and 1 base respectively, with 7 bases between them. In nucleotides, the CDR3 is TGTGCCAGCAGCTTTCAGGCCAGCAATCAGCCCCAGCATTTT. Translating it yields CASSFQASNQPQHF.

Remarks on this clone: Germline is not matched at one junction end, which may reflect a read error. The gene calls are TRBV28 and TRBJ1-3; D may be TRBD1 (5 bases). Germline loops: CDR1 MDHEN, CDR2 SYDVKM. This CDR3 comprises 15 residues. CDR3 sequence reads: CASSPGFPSGSTIYF. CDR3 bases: TGTGCCAGCAGTCCAGGGTTTCCCTCTGGAAGCACCATATATTTT.

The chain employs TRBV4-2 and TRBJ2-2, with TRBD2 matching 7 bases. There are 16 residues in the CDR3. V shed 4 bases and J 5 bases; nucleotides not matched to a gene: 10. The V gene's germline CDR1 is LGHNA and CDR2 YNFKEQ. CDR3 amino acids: CASSPEGGAWTGELFF. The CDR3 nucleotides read TGTGCCAGCAGCCCCGAGGGAGGGGCTTGGACCGGGGAGCTGTTTTTT.

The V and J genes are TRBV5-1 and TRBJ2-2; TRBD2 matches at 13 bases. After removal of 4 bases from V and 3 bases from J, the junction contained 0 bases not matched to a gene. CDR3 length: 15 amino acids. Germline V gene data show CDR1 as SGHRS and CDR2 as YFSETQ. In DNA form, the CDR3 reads TGCGCCAGCAGCACTAGCGGGGGGGACACCGGGGAGCTGTTTTTT. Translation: CASSTSGGDTGELFF.

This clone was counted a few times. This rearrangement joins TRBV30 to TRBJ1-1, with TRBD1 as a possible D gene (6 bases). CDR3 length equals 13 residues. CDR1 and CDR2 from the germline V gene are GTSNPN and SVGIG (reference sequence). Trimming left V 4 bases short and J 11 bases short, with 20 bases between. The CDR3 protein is CAWTPAGGRGAFF. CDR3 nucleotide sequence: TGTGCCTGGACCCCGGCCGGGGGGCGTGGGGCTTTCTTT.

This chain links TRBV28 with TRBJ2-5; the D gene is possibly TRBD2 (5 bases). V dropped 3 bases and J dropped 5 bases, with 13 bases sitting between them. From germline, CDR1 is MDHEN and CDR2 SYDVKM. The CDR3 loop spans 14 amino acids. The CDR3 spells CASSFPEGLETQYF. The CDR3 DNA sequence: TGTGCCAGCAGTTTTCCTGAGGGCTTGGAGACCCAGTACTTC.

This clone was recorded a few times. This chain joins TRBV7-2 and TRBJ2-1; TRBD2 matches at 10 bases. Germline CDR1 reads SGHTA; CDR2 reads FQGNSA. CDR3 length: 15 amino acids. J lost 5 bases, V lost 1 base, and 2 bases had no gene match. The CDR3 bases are TGTGCCAGCAGCTTAGTAGCGGGAGGACACAATGAGCAGTTCTTC. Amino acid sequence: CASSLVAGGHNEQFF.

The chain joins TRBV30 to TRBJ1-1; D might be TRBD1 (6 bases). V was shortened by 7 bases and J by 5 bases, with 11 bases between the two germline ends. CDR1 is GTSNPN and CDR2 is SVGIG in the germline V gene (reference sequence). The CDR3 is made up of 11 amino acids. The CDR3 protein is CASQGETEAFF. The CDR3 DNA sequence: TGTGCCTCACAGGGTGAGACTGAAGCTTTCTTT.

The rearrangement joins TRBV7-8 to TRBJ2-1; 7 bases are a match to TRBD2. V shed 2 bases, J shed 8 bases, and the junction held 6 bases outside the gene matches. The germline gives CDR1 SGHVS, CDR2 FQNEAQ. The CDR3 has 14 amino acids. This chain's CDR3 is CASSLMSRGDEQFF. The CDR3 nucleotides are TGTGCCAGCAGCTTAATGAGTCGGGGGGATGAGCAGTTCTTC.

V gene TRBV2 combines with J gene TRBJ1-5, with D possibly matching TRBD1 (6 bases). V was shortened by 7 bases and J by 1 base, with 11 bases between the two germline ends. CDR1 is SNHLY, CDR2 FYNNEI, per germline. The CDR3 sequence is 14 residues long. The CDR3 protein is CASNGQTSNQPQHF. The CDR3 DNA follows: TGTGCCAGCAACGGACAGACAAGCAATCAGCCCCAGCATTTT.